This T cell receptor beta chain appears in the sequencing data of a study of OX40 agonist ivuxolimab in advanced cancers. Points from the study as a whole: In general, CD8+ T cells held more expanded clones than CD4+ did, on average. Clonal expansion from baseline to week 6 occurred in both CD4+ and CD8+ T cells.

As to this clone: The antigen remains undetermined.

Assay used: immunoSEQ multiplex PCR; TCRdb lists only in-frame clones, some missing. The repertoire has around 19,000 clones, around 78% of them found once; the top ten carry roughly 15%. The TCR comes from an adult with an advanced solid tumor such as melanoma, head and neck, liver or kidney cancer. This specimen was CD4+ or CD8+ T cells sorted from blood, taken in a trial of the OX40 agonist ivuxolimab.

As DNA, the CDR3 is TGTGCCAGCAGCTCGGCCGGGGGCCTTAACTATGGCTACACCTTC. It yields the protein CASSSAGGLNYGYTF. The J gene is TRBJ1-2, the V gene TRBV5-4, with D tentatively TRBD1 (6 bases). Germline CDR1 and CDR2: SGHNT and YYREEE (reference sequence). This CDR3 spans 15 amino acids. V dropped 3 bases and J dropped 1 base, with 13 bases sitting between them.